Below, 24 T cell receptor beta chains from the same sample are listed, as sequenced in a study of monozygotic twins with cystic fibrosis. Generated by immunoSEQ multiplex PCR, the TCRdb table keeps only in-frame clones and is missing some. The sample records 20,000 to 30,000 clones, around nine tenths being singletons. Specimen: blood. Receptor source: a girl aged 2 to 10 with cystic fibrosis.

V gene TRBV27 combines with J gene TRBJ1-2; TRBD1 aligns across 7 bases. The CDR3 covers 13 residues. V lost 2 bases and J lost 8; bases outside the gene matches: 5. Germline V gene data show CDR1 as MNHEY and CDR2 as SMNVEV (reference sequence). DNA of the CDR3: TGTGCCAGCAGTTTAAAGGGGGCCGGCGGCTACACCTTC. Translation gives CASSLKGAGGYTF.

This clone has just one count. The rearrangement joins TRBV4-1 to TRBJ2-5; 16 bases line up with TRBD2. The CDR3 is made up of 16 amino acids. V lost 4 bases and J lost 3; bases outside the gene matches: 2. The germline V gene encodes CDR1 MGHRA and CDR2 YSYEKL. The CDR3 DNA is TGCGCCAGCAGCCTCGGGACTAGCGGGGGGGAAGAGACCCAGTACTTC. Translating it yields CASSLGTSGGEETQYF.

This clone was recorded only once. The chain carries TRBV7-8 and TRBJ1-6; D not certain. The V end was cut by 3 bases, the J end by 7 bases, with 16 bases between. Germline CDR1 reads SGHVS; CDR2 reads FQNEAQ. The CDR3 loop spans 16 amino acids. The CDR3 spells CASSFTMGRENSPLHF. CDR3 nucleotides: TGTGCCAGCAGCTTCACGATGGGAAGGGAGAATTCACCCCTCCACTTT.

The CDR3 region has the DNA TGCGCCAGCAGCCAAGATCGACTAGCGGGGGGAATCACAGATACGCAGTATTTT. The encoded protein is CASSQDRLAGGITDTQYF. The chain employs TRBV4-1 and TRBJ2-3, with 13 bases matching TRBD2. Unmatched junction bases numbered 5, after V lost 0 bases and J lost 2 bases. CDR1 MGHRA and CDR2 YSYEKL come from the germline V gene. This CDR3 is 18 amino acids long.

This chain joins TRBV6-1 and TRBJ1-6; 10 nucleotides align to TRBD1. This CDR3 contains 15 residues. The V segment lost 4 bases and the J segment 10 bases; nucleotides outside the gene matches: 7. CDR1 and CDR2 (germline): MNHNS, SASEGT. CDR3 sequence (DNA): TGTGCCAGCAGTGCAAAGACAGGGGGCGGGTCACCCCTCCACTTT. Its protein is CASSAKTGGGSPLHF.

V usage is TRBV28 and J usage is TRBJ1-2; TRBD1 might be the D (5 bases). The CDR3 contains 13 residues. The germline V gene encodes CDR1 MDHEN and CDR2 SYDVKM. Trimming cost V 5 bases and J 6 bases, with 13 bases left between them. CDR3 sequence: CASSDFGANGYTF. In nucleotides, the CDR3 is TGTGCCAGCAGTGACTTCGGGGCGAATGGCTACACCTTC.

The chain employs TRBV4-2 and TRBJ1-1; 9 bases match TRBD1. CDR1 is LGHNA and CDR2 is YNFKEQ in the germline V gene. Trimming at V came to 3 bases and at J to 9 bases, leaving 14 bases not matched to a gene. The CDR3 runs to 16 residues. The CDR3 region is CASSQANTGGEGQAFF. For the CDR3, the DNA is TGTGCCAGCAGCCAGGCTAATACAGGGGGCGAAGGACAAGCTTTCTTT.

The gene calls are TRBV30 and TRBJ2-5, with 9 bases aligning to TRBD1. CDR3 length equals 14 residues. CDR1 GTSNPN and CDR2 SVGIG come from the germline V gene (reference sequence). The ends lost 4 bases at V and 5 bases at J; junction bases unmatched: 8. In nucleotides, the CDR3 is TGTGCCTGGACTCAAGGGACAGGGTGGGAGACCCAGTACTTC. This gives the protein CAWTQGTGWETQYF.

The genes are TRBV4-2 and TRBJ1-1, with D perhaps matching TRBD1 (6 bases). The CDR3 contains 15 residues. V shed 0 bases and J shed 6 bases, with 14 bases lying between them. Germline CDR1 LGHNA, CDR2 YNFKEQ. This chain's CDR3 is CASSQDVDRGSEAFF. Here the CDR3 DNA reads TGTGCCAGCAGCCAAGATGTGGACAGAGGGTCTGAAGCTTTCTTT.

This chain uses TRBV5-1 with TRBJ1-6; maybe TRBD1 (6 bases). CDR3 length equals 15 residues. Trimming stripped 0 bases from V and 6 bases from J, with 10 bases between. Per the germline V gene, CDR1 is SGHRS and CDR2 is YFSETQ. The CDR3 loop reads CASSLDVRGNSPLHF. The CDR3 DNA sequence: TGCGCCAGCAGCTTGGATGTCAGGGGTAATTCACCCCTCCACTTT.

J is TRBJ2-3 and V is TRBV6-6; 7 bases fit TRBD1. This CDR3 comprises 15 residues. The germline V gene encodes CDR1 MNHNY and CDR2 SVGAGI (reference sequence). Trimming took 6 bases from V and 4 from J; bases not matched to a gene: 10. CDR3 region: CASSPLTGMSDTQYF. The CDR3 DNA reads TGTGCCAGCAGCCCTTTGACAGGGATGTCAGATACGCAGTATTTT.

For the CDR3, the DNA is TGTGCCTGGAGTCCCCGAAGGTCGGGTTTCGGACTAGCGGGGGCCTACAATGAGCAGTTCTTC. Its protein product is CAWSPRRSGFGLAGAYNEQFF. The rearrangement joins TRBV30 to TRBJ2-1, with TRBD2 matching over 13 bases. The CDR3 is 21 amino acids. Germline V gene sequence: CDR1 GTSNPN, CDR2 SVGIG (reference sequence). The junction had 18 bases not matched to a gene; V was cut back by 2 bases and J by 2 bases.

CDR3 loop: CASSLEGRPGVYEQYF. The CDR3 nucleotides are TGCGCCAGCAGCTTGGAGGGCAGACCAGGGGTCTACGAGCAGTACTTC. This chain uses TRBV5-1 with TRBJ2-7, with D maybe TRBD1 (6 bases). CDR3 length: 16 amino acids. Trimming removed 0 bases at V and 3 bases at J, with 16 bases between. The germline gives CDR1 SGHRS, CDR2 YFSETQ.

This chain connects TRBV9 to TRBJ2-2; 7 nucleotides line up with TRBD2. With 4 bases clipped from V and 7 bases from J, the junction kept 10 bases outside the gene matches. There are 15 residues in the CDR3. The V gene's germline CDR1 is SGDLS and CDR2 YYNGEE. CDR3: CASSPKGGVSGELFF. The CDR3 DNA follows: TGTGCCAGCAGCCCCAAGGGAGGGGTGAGCGGGGAGCTGTTTTTT.

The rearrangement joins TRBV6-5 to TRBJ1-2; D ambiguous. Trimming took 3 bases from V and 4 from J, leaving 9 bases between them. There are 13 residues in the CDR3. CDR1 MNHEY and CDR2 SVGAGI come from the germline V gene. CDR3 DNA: TGTGCCAGCAGTTATGAAAACTTCTATGGCTACACCTTC. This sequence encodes CASSYENFYGYTF.

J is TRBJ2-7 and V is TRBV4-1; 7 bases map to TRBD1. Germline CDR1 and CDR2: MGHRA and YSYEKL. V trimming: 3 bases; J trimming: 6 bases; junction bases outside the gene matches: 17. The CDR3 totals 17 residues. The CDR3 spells CASSQGITGVTVGEQYF. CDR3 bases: TGCGCCAGCAGCCAGGGCATCACAGGGGTGACGGTCGGCGAGCAGTACTTC.

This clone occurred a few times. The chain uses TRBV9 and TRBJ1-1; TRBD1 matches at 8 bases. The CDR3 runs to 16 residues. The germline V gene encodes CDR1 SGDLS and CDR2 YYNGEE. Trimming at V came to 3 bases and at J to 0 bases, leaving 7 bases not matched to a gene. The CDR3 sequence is CASSAGATGVNTEAFF. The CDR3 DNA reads TGTGCCAGCAGCGCAGGGGCGACAGGGGTGAACACTGAAGCTTTCTTT. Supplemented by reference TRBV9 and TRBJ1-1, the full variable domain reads DSGVTQTPKHLITATGQRVTLRCSPRSGDLSVYWYQQSLDQGLQFLIQYYNGEERAKGNILERFSAQQFPDLHSELNLSSLELGDSALYFCASSAGATGVNTEAFFGQGTRLTVV.

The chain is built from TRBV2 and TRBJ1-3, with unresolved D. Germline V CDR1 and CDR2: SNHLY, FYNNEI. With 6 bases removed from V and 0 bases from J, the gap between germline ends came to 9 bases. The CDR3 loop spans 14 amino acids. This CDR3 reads CASRLGGSGNTIYF. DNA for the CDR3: TGTGCCAGCAGGCTGGGCGGCTCTGGAAACACCATATATTTT.

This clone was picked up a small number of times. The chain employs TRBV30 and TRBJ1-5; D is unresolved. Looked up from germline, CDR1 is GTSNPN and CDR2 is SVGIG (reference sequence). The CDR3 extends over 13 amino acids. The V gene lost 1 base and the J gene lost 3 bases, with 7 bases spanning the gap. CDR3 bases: TGTGCCTGGAGTGACGGGTCCAATCAGCCCCAGCATTTT. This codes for CAWSDGSNQPQHF.

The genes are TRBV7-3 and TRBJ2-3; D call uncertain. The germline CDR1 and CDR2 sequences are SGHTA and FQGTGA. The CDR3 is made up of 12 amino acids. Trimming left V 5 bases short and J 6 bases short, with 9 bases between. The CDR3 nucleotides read TGTGCCAGCAGCCTGGGTCTCGATACGCAGTATTTT. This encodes CASSLGLDTQYF.

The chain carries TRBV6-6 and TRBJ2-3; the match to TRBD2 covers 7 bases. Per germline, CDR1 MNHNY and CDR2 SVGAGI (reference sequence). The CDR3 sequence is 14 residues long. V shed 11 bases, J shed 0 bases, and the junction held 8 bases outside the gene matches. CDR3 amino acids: CAGRGGPSTDTQYF. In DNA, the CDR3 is TGTGCCGGCCGGGGAGGGCCGAGCACAGATACGCAGTATTTT.

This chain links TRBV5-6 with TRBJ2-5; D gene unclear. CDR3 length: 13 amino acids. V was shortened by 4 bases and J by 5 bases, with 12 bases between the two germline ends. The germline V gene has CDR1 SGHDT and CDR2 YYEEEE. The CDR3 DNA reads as TGTGCCAGCAGCAATATCGTTGACGAGACCCAGTACTTC. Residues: CASSNIVDETQYF.

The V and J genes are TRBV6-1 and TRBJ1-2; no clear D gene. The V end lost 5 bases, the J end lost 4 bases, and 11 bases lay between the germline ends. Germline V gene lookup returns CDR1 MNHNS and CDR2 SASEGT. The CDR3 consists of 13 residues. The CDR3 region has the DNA TGTGCCAGCAGTCCCGACGGGTCCTATGGCTACACCTTC. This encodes CASSPDGSYGYTF.

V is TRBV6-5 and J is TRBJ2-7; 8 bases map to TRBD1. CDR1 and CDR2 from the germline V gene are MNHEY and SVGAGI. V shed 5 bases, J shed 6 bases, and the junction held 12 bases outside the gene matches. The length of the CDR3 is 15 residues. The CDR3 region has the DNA TGTGCCAGCAGTCAAACCGGGACAGGTAATCGCGAGCAGTACTTC. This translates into CASSQTGTGNREQYF.